The T cell receptor beta chain under discussion was sequenced for a study of CD8+CD57+ T cells in acquired aplastic anemia. On the study more broadly: The mean DNA yield obtained from sorted CD4+ and CD8+ cells came to 3.2 ug. Findings and limits, study-wide: Patients were compared with controls for CD8+ Simpson's diversity, and no significant difference emerged.

The template for TCR beta VDJ and CDR3 sequence profiling was genomic DNA. TCRdb ran MiXCR on the reads and lists one entry per CDR3 protein. The sample lists more than 250,000 distinct CDR3 sequences, around 60% seen once, with around 8% in the top ten. CDR1 and CDR2 from the germline V gene are SGHKS and YYEKEE (reference sequence). The CDR3 runs to 14 residues. Trimming shortened V by 4 bases and J by 2 bases, and 12 bases separated the two germline ends. A word on this clonotype: Its antigen is currently unknown.

The sample taken for sequencing was sorted CD4+, CD8+, or CD8+CD57+ T cells (not recorded which) from PBMCs. This chain uses TRBV5-5 with TRBJ1-1; maybe TRBD1 (5 bases). This clonotype was obtained from a human donor with severe aplastic anemia or a healthy control (not recorded which). The CDR3 bases are TGTGCCAGCAGCCAAGACCAGGGAAACACTGAAGCTTTCTTT. Protein sequence: CASSQDQGNTEAFF.